The clone carrying this T cell receptor beta chain was seen a handful of times. Germline V gene data show CDR1 as SGHTA and CDR2 as FQGNSA. V dropped 5 bases and J dropped 4 bases, with 17 bases sitting between them. CDR3 length: 15 residues. These data originate in a study of cytomegalovirus exposure and HLA in healthy donors. A multiplex PCR was run with 60 Vbeta primers and 13 Jbeta primers. Repertoires were generated with immunoSEQ multiplex PCR, while TCRdb's copy carries only in-frame clones and drops some. The data contain 120,000 or so clones, 66% of them singletons. V is TRBV7-2 and J is TRBJ2-5, with D hard to call. The source is a man aged 18 to 30 in good health and CMV-seronegative. Sequenced sample: PBMCs. The CDR3 loop is CASSPTPNTGETQYF. The CDR3 coding sequence is TGTGCCAGCAGCCCCACCCCTAATACGGGAGAGACCCAGTACTTC.